This TCR beta chain comes out of a study of blood T cell repertoires in COVID-19. Study-wide context: PBMCs, B-cell-depleted T cells, or T cells were the source of the cDNA or gDNA that made up the material.

The V gene's germline CDR1 is ENHRY and CDR2 SYGVKD. The CDR3 loop spans 14 amino acids. Trimming stripped 7 bases from V and 2 bases from J, with 15 bases between. As processed by the authors: Estimated nucleated cell counts came from reference gene primer amplification. TCRdb keeps only in-frame clones here, not all; method: immunoSEQ multiplex PCR. Clone size and V and J calls were adopted from that table, with D and trimming inferred from the DNA. The table includes around 81,000 clones, almost 85% detected once. This receptor was identified in a human donor in a cohort sampled during active COVID-19. The chain links TRBV10-3 to TRBJ2-7; weak D call: TRBD1 (6 bases). Source material: peripheral blood. The CDR3 loop reads CAIIWDNTPYEQYF. CDR3 coding DNA: TGTGCCATCATCTGGGACAATACCCCCTACGAGCAGTACTTC.